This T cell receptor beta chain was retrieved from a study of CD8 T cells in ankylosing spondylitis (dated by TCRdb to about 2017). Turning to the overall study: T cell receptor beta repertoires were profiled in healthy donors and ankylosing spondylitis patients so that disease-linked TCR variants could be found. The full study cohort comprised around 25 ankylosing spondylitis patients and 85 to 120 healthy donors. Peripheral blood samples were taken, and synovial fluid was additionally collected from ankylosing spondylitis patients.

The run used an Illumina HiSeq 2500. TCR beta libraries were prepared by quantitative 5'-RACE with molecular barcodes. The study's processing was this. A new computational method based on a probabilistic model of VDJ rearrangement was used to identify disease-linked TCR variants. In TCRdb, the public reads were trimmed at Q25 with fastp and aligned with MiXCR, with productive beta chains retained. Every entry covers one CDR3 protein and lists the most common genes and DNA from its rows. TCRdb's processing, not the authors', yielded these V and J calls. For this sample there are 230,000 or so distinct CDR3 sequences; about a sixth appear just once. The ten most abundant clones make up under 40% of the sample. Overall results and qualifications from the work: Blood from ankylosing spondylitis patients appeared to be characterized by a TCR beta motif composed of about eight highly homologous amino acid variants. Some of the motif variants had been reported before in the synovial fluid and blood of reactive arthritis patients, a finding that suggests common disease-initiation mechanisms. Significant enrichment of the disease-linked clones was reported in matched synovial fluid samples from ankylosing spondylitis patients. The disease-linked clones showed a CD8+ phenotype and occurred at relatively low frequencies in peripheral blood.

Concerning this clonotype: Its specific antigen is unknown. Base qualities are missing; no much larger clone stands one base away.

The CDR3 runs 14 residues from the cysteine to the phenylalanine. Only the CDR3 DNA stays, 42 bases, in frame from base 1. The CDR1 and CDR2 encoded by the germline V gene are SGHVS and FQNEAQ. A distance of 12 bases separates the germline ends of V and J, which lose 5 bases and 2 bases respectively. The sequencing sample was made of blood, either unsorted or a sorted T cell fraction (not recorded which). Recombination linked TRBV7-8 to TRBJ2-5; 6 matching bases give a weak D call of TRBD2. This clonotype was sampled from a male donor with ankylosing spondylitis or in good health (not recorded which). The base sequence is TGTGCCAGCAGCAACCGACTAGTACAAGAGACCCAGTACTTC. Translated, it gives CASSNRLVQETQYF.